This T cell receptor beta chain was found in a study of T cell responses to AZD1222 COVID-19 vaccine. The study, taken as a whole, reports: Researchers took repertoire samples only after the peak T cell response had come.

Profiling relied on immunoSEQ multiplex PCR, and the TCRdb table lists in-frame clones only, not all of them. This table has about 83,000 clones, 85% to 90% appearing once. Germline assignment: CDR1 MNHEY and CDR2 SMNVEV (reference sequence). The CDR3 has 17 amino acids. Trimming at V came to 1 base and at J to 6 bases, leaving 13 bases not matched to a gene. About this clone: What it binds is not known.

V is TRBV27 and J is TRBJ2-5; 8 bases align to TRBD1. This material consisted of peripheral blood, taken on day 0 of AZD1222 vaccination. The receptor's source is an adult in good health. The CDR3 DNA is TGTGCCAGCAGTTTATTGGGAACCCAGGGGGCTGGGAAGACCCAGTACTTC. It is translated as CASSLLGTQGAGKTQYF.